This T cell receptor (beta chain) was profiled in a study of T-cell reconstitution after alpha-beta-depleted transplantation in children. The CDR3 contains 14 residues. Germline lookup yields CDR1 GTSNPN and CDR2 SVGIG (reference sequence). The ends were cut back, 0 bases at V and 3 bases at J, with 12 bases in the middle. As it was prepared, the TCRbeta library received unique molecular identifiers. TCRdb re-derived calls from the PCR reads in MiXCR, one entry per CDR3 protein. The sample lists over 85,000 distinct CDR3 sequences; around 6.1% were seen once. This clonotype was observed a few times. This TCR came from a female patient younger than 10 who had a stem cell transplant for Fanconi anemia, so the T cells may come from the graft donor. The sample in question was PBMCs, mostly from graft donor cells, obtained 60 days after TCRalphabeta/CD19-depleted stem cell transplant. The V and J genes are TRBV30 and TRBJ2-7; D is undetermined. The DNA for the CDR3 is TGTGCCTGGAGTGTATCCAGCGTCCTCTACGAGCAGTACTTC. Protein product: CAWSVSSVLYEQYF.